This TCR beta chain is drawn from a study of cytomegalovirus exposure and HLA in healthy donors. Study observations and caveats: Presence/absence comparisons presumed near-even sequencing depth among donors. Researchers reported in a later analysis that a missense DCLRE1C variant was tied to TCR beta V- and J-gene trimming.

The germline V gene encodes CDR1 LNHDA and CDR2 SQIVND (reference sequence). With V trimmed by 5 bases and J by 1 base, 2 bases remained unmatched. The CDR3 is 15 residues long. Remarks on this clone: Its antigen is unknown.

Vbeta (60) and Jbeta (13) primers were used in the PCR. The protocol was immunoSEQ multiplex PCR, while the TCRdb copy is restricted to in-frame clones and leaves out a portion. The data contain 100,000 to 150,000 clones, over 65% of them seen just once; the ten biggest clones take up about 2%. The sample was PBMCs. The chain recombines TRBV19 with TRBJ2-5; 12 nucleotides align to TRBD2. This clonotype was obtained from a man in his fifties or sixties in good health and CMV-seronegative. CDR3 DNA sequence: TGTGCCAGTAGTCGACTAGCGGGGGCCCAAGAGACCCAGTACTTC. Amino acid sequence: CASSRLAGAQETQYF.